A selection of T cell receptor beta chains follows, all from one sample in a study of blood T cell repertoires in COVID-19. Only in-frame clones appear in the TCRdb table, and some are missing; sequencing was by immunoSEQ multiplex PCR. The repertoire has a few hundred thousand clones, roughly four fifths of them found once; the top ten carry roughly 5.1%. The sequencing input was PBMCs or T cells enriched from blood (not recorded which). All receptors come from a woman aged 45-65 years who had recovered from COVID-19. The CDR3 runs from the conserved cysteine through the conserved F or W. The D gene is left open where the match is weak. Not every row has a clone size; where given, it reads once, few, many or a size class.

V	size	D	J	DNA	CDR3
TRBV11-2	.	TRBD2	TRBJ2-1	TGTGCCAGCAGCTTGACTAGCGGGAGGGCTCTTGATGAGCAGTTCTTC	CASSLTSGRALDEQFF
TRBV5-5	few	TRBD1	TRBJ2-3	TGTGCCAGCAGCCGGACAGGGGACCGCACAGATACGCAGTATTTT	CASSRTGDRTDTQYF
TRBV5-4	.	.	TRBJ1-1	TGTGCCAGCAGCTTAGGCGGGGGGCAAGGTCGGATGAACACTGAAGCTTTCTTT	CASSLGGGQGRMNTEAFF
TRBV5-1	.	.	TRBJ1-2	TGCGCCAGCAGCTTGTTGGGGACAACTTATGGCTACACCTTC	CASSLLGTTYGYTF
TRBV7-9	once	.	TRBJ1-1	TGTGCCAGCAGCTTAGCCAGCTACAGGGTTGGGGATGGAGCTTTCTTT	CASSLASYRVGDGAFF
TRBV3-1/TRBV3-2	.	.	TRBJ2-5	TGTGCCAGCAGCCAAGCTCGAGAGGAGACCCAGTACTTC	CASSQAREETQYF
TRBV4-3	.	.	TRBJ2-2	TGCGCCAGCAGCCAAGAAGCAGCGGCCGGGGAGCTGTTTTTT	CASSQEAAAGELFF
TRBV5-1	few	TRBD1	TRBJ1-2	TGCGCCAGCAGCCCAGGACAGGGGGCGGGTGGCTACACCTTC	CASSPGQGAGGYTF
TRBV30	.	.	TRBJ1-2	TGTGCCTGGAGTGTTCTGGGAGGGGTAAAATATGGCTACACCTTC	CAWSVLGGVKYGYTF
TRBV5-1	.	.	TRBJ1-2	TGCGCCAGCAGCAGCGGGACGGTCTATGGCTACACCTTC	CASSSGTVYGYTF
TRBV12-5	.	TRBD1	TRBJ1-1	TGTGCTAGTGGTTTGGTGACAGGGGGCCCTGAAGCTTTCTTT	CASGLVTGGPEAFF
TRBV19	.	.	TRBJ1-5	TGTGCCAGTAGTATAGTTGGGACACATCAGCCCCAGCATTTT	CASSIVGTHQPQHF
TRBV7-9	few	TRBD1	TRBJ1-6	TGTGCCAGCAGCCCGCGGGACAGGATGAATTCACCCCTCCACTTT	CASSPRDRMNSPLHF
TRBV14	.	.	TRBJ1-2	TGTGCCAGCAGCCAAGAAGACAGGCCAAACTATGGCTACACCTTC	CASSQEDRPNYGYTF
TRBV19	.	.	TRBJ1-2	TGTGCCAGTAGTACAGTAACAGGCGTAGCTAACTATGGCTACACCTTC	CASSTVTGVANYGYTF
TRBV14	.	.	TRBJ1-6	TGTGCCAGCAGTCAAAAAACAGGGCTTAATTCACCCCTCCACTTT	CASSQKTGLNSPLHF
TRBV6-2/TRBV6-3	.	.	TRBJ2-7	TGTGCCAGCAGTTACTATACAAACTCCTACGAGCAGTACTTC	CASSYYTNSYEQYF
TRBV2	.	.	TRBJ1-5	TGTGCCAGCATGACAGGCCGGAATCAGCCCCAGCATTTT	CASMTGRNQPQHF
TRBV7-3	.	.	TRBJ2-5	TGTGCCAGCAGCCTCGGGGGGCTAGCGGAGACCCAGTACTTC	CASSLGGLAETQYF
TRBV4-1	.	.	TRBJ1-2	TGCGCCAGCAGCCAAGCAGTGAACTATGGCTACACCTTC	CASSQAVNYGYTF
TRBV5-1	once	.	TRBJ1-2	TGCGCCCCCAGACCCCCGGGGGGGGGCCAAGCTAACTATGGCTACACCTTC	CAPRPPGGGQANYGYTF
TRBV11-2	few	TRBD1	TRBJ2-7	TGTGCCAGCAGCCCAGGGACAGGGGGTACCTACGAGCAGTACTTC	CASSPGTGGTYEQYF
TRBV6-2/TRBV6-3	.	TRBD2	TRBJ2-7	TGTGCCAGCAGTTCGGGGGGAAACCCACCATACGAGCAGTACTTC	CASSSGGNPPYEQYF
TRBV7-3	.	.	TRBJ1-3	TGTGCCAGCAGCTTAAGCGGTTTCTCTGGAAACACCATATATTTT	CASSLSGFSGNTIYF
TRBV11-2	once	.	TRBJ2-7	TGTGCCAGCAGCTTATCAAGGGGGAGCTCCTACGAGCAGTACTTC	CASSLSRGSSYEQYF
TRBV7-2	.	.	TRBJ1-3	TGTGCCAGCAGCCAGGGGCCCGCTGGAAACACCATATATTTT	CASSQGPAGNTIYF